The 26 T cell receptor beta chains below come from one sample, sequenced in a study of T cell repertoires in cytomegalovirus infection. These receptors are not linked to any known antigen. TCRdb analysed the reads with MiXCR anew, one entry per CDR3 protein. This repertoire shows 300,000 or so distinct CDR3 sequences, roughly 25% found once; its top ten account for 10% to 15%. Sequenced here: cultured PBMCs, sampled from culture after CMV antigen stimulation. The receptors were sampled from a human donor in good health (CMV status not recorded). Some clones in this sample may be carry-over from other donors' samples.

On this clonotype itself: This may be a read error: a much more frequent sequence differs by one nucleotide. This rearrangement joins TRBV7-2 to TRBJ2-3; D is unresolved. The V and J ends lost 4 bases and 4 bases respectively, with 9 bases between them. This CDR3 is 13 amino acids long. The V gene's germline CDR1 is SGHTA and CDR2 FQGNSA. The CDR3 sequence is CASSYTIADTQYF. Here the CDR3 DNA reads TGTGCCAGCAGCTATACTATCGCAGATACGCAGTATTTT.

This clonotype came up a few times. The CDR3 sequence: CASSDGSYNEQFF. DNA of the CDR3: TGTGCCAGCAGCGACGGGTCTTACAATGAGCAGTTCTTC. V is TRBV27 and J is TRBJ2-1; no clear D gene. CDR3 length: 13 amino acids. Trimming removed 6 bases at V and 4 bases at J, with 10 bases between. CDR1 is MNHEY, CDR2 SMNVEV, per germline (reference sequence).

A note on this clonotype: An end of the junction differs from the germline gene, which may be a read error. The chain recombines TRBV6-1 with TRBJ2-1; perhaps TRBD1 as D (5 bases). The germline CDR1 and CDR2 sequences are MNHNS and SASEGT. The CDR3 runs to 13 residues. DNA for the CDR3: TGTGCCAGCAGGGAAGGACACTACAATGAGCAGTTCTTC. It yields the protein CASREGHYNEQFF.

This clonotype was seen at least ten times. V gene TRBV7-2 combines with J gene TRBJ1-1; D unclear. Trimming shortened V by 7 bases and J by 1 base, and 13 bases separated the two germline ends. The CDR3 is 14 amino acids. Germline CDR1 reads SGHTA; CDR2 reads FQGNSA. In DNA form, the CDR3 reads TGTGCCAGCAACCAAGGACTGAGGAACACTGAAGCTTTCTTT. Protein product: CASNQGLRNTEAFF. Complete variable domain (other parts from reference TRBV7-2 and TRBJ1-1): GAGVSQSPSNKVTEKGKDVELRCDPISGHTALYWYRQSLGQGLEFLIYFQGNSAPDKSGLPSDRFSAERTGGSVSTLTIQRTQQEDSAVYLCASNQGLRNTEAFFGQGTRLTVV.

Many counts were recorded for this clonotype. This chain connects TRBV7-2 to TRBJ2-6; possibly TRBD1 or TRBD2 for D (5 bases each). Germline assignment: CDR1 SGHTA and CDR2 FQGNSA. The ends were cut back, 5 bases at V and 4 bases at J, with 15 bases in the middle. This CDR3 contains 16 residues. The CDR3 region is CASSPPGANGANVLTF. The CDR3 nucleotides are TGTGCCAGCAGCCCCCCCGGGGCGAACGGGGCCAACGTCCTGACTTTC.

This clonotype has just one count. This sequence joins TRBV28 and TRBJ2-3; TRBD2 matches 15 bases. Germline V gene lookup returns CDR1 MDHEN and CDR2 SYDVKM. Trimming cost V 6 bases and J 8 bases; bases outside gene matches: 6. The CDR3 loop spans 15 amino acids. The DNA for the CDR3 is TGTGCCAGCAGCATAGGACTAGCGGGAGGGCCTACGCAGTATTTT. Translation gives CASSIGLAGGPTQYF.

The V gene is TRBV24-1, the J gene TRBJ1-1; the match to TRBD1 covers 7 bases. This CDR3 is built from 14 residues. The germline CDR1 and CDR2 sequences are KGHDR and SFDVKD. Trimming removed 7 bases from V and 0 bases from J; junction bases left unmatched: 4. The CDR3 coding sequence is TGTGCCACCAGCGCAGGGGGAATGAACACTGAAGCTTTCTTT. Protein sequence: CATSAGGMNTEAFF.

This clonotype came up a few times. CDR3 amino acids: CASSRRTGRLTEAFF. As DNA, the CDR3 is TGTGCCAGCAGCCGACGGACAGGGAGGCTCACTGAAGCTTTCTTT. The chain uses TRBV7-2 and TRBJ1-1, with 8 bases identical to TRBD1. The CDR3 sequence is 15 residues long. Germline CDR1 and CDR2: SGHTA and FQGNSA. V was pared by 5 bases and J by 4 bases, with 9 bases of the junction left unmatched.

There are a few counts of this clonotype. The chain employs TRBV6-5 and TRBJ2-6, with D possibly matching TRBD1 (6 bases). Germline CDR1 is MNHEY and CDR2 is SVGAGI. Trimming removed 6 bases from V and 1 base from J, with 10 bases in between. The CDR3 is 15 residues long. The CDR3 reads CASSPGESGANVLTF. The DNA for the CDR3 is TGTGCCAGCAGCCCAGGGGAATCTGGGGCCAACGTCCTGACTTTC.

The rearrangement joins TRBV10-3 to TRBJ1-5, with D perhaps matching TRBD1 (5 bases). V lost 0 bases, J lost 3 bases, and 6 bases lay in between. In germline, CDR1 is ENHRY, CDR2 SYGVKD. This CDR3 has 14 amino acids. The CDR3 loop is CAISESGPNQPQHF. The DNA of the CDR3 is TGTGCCATCAGTGAGTCGGGGCCCAATCAGCCCCAGCATTTT.

The V and J genes are TRBV2 and TRBJ2-1, with 9 bases matching TRBD2. This CDR3 comprises 15 residues. Germline trimming cut 10 bases from V and 0 bases from J; bases unmatched to any gene: 7. The germline gives CDR1 SNHLY, CDR2 FYNNEI. CDR3 DNA sequence: TGTGCCACCCCTAGCGGGATGAGCTCCTACAATGAGCAGTTCTTC. It is translated as CATPSGMSSYNEQFF. The entire variable domain, with the rest obtained from reference TRBV2 and TRBJ2-1, is as follows: EPEVTQTPSHQVTQMGQEVILRCVPISNHLYFYWYRQILGQKVEFLVSFYNNEISEKSEIFDDQFSVERPDGSNFTLKIRSTKLEDSAMYFCATPSGMSSYNEQFFGPGTRLTVL.

J is TRBJ2-5 and V is TRBV2; D is perhaps TRBD2 (5 bases). Trimming removed 7 bases at V and 4 bases at J, with 13 bases between. This CDR3 is 13 amino acids long. The germline V gene encodes CDR1 SNHLY and CDR2 FYNNEI. CDR3 amino acids: CASTEGGGETQYF. The CDR3 coding sequence is TGTGCCAGCACCGAAGGTGGAGGAGAGACCCAGTACTTC.

This clonotype was detected many times. The chain carries TRBV12-3 or TRBV12-4 and TRBJ1-6, with 8 bases that match TRBD1. Trimming cost V 5 bases and J 10 bases; bases outside gene matches: 4. CDR3 length: 13 amino acids. CDR3 DNA: TGTGCCAGCAGTCGGACAGGGAGCTCACCCCTCCACTTT. Amino acid sequence: CASSRTGSSPLHF.

The sample holds a few counts of this clonotype. One junction end disagrees with the germline gene, perhaps due to a read error. The J gene is TRBJ2-1, the V gene TRBV6-1; no definite D call. The CDR3 is made up of 13 amino acids. The germline CDR1 and CDR2 sequences are MNHNS and SASEGT. CDR3 DNA sequence: TGTGCCAGCAGGGAAGGGATCTACAATGAGCAGTTCTTC. Its protein is CASREGIYNEQFF.

The V gene is TRBV7-8, the J gene TRBJ1-2; D call uncertain. The ends were cut back, 1 base at V and 7 bases at J, with 7 bases in the middle. The germline gives CDR1 SGHVS, CDR2 FQNEAQ. There are 12 residues in the CDR3. In nucleotides, the CDR3 is TGTGCCAGCAGCTTAGAACTCGGTGGCTACACCTTC. Translated: CASSLELGGYTF.

The chain carries TRBV7-6 and TRBJ1-2; D uncertain. Between the trimmed V and J ends, which lost 5 bases and 5 bases, there was a span of 12 bases. The CDR3 spans 13 residues. Per the germline V gene, CDR1 is SGHVS and CDR2 is FNYEAQ. The CDR3 sequence: CASSPFPPYGYTF. In DNA, the CDR3 is TGTGCCAGCAGCCCCTTCCCCCCTTATGGCTACACCTTC.

The chain couples TRBV27 to TRBJ1-1; D is unresolved. Germline V lookup: CDR1 MNHEY, CDR2 SMNVEV (reference sequence). Trimming took off 8 bases at V and 6 bases at J, with 10 bases between the two ends. This CDR3 spans 11 amino acids. CDR3 in DNA: TGTGCCAGCCCACGCGTCGCTGAAGCTTTCTTT. Translation gives CASPRVAEAFF.

V and J are TRBV6-5 and TRBJ2-7; D may be TRBD1 (6 bases). The CDR3 totals 14 residues. The V and J ends lost 7 bases and 3 bases respectively, with 16 bases between them. Germline CDR1 is MNHEY and CDR2 is SVGAGI. The CDR3 sequence is CASKPGQSFYEQYF. The CDR3 DNA follows: TGTGCCAGCAAGCCGGGACAATCCTTCTACGAGCAGTACTTC.

This sequence joins TRBV11-1 and TRBJ1-5; D ambiguous. Trimming pared 4 bases from V and 12 bases from J, leaving 4 bases between. CDR1 SGHAT and CDR2 FQDESV come from the germline V gene (reference sequence). The CDR3 totals 9 residues. The CDR3 reads CASSCGQHF. As DNA, the CDR3 is TGTGCCAGCAGCTGTGGCCAGCATTTT. Drawing the rest from reference TRBV11-1 and TRBJ1-5, the complete variable domain is EAEVAQSPRYKITEKSQAVAFWCDPISGHATLYWYRQILGQGPELLVQFQDESVVDDSQLPKDRFSAERLKGVDSTLKIQPAELGDSAMYLCASSCGQHFGDGTRLSIL.

This clonotype was counted between two and nine times. V usage is TRBV11-2 and J usage is TRBJ2-7; possible D gene TRBD2, 6 bases. Germline loops: CDR1 SGHAT, CDR2 FQNNGV. There are 15 residues in the CDR3. Trimming took 2 bases from V and 4 from J, leaving 15 bases between them. The CDR3 protein is CASSLRRGKVYEQYV. The CDR3 nucleotides read TGTGCCAGCAGCTTACGGAGGGGCAAGGTGTACGAGCAGTACGTC.

This clonotype was seen a handful of times. The V and J genes are TRBV6-5 and TRBJ2-7; D may be TRBD1 or TRBD2 (5 bases each). The CDR3 is made up of 16 amino acids. In germline, CDR1 is MNHEY, CDR2 SVGAGI. Trimming removed 8 bases at V and 5 bases at J, with 25 bases between. The CDR3 loop is CASPYSGDGPTHEQYF. The CDR3 DNA reads as TGTGCCAGCCCCTACTCTGGGGACGGTCCCACCCACGAGCAGTACTTC.

J is TRBJ2-3 and V is TRBV28; 9 bases are a match to TRBD2. The ends lost 5 bases at V and 5 bases at J; junction bases unmatched: 5. The CDR3 has 14 amino acids. Germline V CDR1 and CDR2: MDHEN, SYDVKM. The CDR3 sequence: CASSGGRVEDTQYF. CDR3 DNA sequence: TGTGCCAGCAGTGGCGGGAGGGTGGAAGATACGCAGTATTTT.

This clonotype has at least ten counts. This rearrangement joins TRBV7-2 to TRBJ1-2; 9 bases are a match to TRBD1. There are 16 residues in the CDR3. The germline V gene encodes CDR1 SGHTA and CDR2 FQGNSA. J was trimmed by 3 bases and V by 3 bases; bases with no gene match: 8. Here the CDR3 DNA reads TGTGCCAGCAGCTTCTCGTTGGGACAGGGAGACTATGGCTACACCTTC. This translates into CASSFSLGQGDYGYTF.

This chain links TRBV14 with TRBJ1-1; possible D gene TRBD1, 5 bases. The CDR3 consists of 13 residues. Germline CDR1 SGHDN, CDR2 FVKESK. Deletions cut 4 bases from V and 4 bases from J, with 10 bases between. CDR3 sequence (DNA): TGTGCCAGCAGCCGTTGGGGCGTCACTGAAGCTTTCTTT. Its protein product is CASSRWGVTEAFF.

This clonotype was observed a few times. The chain employs TRBV7-8 and TRBJ2-7; a weak D match, TRBD2 (5 bases). The V end lost 2 bases, the J end lost 9 bases, and 8 bases lay between the germline ends. The length of the CDR3 is 11 residues. Germline CDR1 reads SGHVS; CDR2 reads FQNEAQ. The CDR3 region has the DNA TGTGCCAGCAGCTTAACGGCGGGGCAGTACTTC. As protein: CASSLTAGQYF.

V and J are TRBV4-2 and TRBJ1-1, with D unresolved. The ends were cut back, 4 bases at V and 5 bases at J, with 11 bases in the middle. The CDR3 has 13 amino acids. The V gene's germline CDR1 is LGHNA and CDR2 YNFKEQ. As DNA, the CDR3 is TGTGCCAGCAGCCGTGGCGGGGTAACTGAAGCTTTCTTT. It is translated as CASSRGGVTEAFF.